These 23 T cell receptor beta chains originate from one sample sequenced in a study of response to subunit inactivated influenza vaccine. Each CDR3 protein is one row after TCRdb ran MiXCR on the RT-PCR reads. This sample has about 190,000 distinct CDR3 sequences; about 15% occur once, and the top ten carry about 28%. Sample: CD8+ T cells sorted from PBMCs, taken around 5 days after vaccination. These TCRs come from a middle-aged man who received an inactivated influenza vaccine.

This chain joins TRBV20-1 and TRBJ2-5; 7 nucleotides match TRBD1. This CDR3 has 14 residues. The germline V gene encodes CDR1 DFQATT and CDR2 SNEGSKA (reference sequence). V lost 3 bases to trimming and J lost 1 base; unmatched junction nucleotides: 5. The CDR3 reads CSARWDSVQETQYF. The CDR3, as DNA: TGCAGTGCTAGGTGGGACAGCGTCCAAGAGACCCAGTACTTC.

On this clonotype itself: Germline is not matched at one junction end, which may reflect a read error. This chain joins TRBV6-5 and TRBJ1-5, with no clear D. CDR1 is MNHEY and CDR2 is SVGAGI in the germline V gene. The CDR3 has 15 residues. In nucleotides, the CDR3 is TGTGCCAGCAGTTACTCGTCGGGGAACAATCATCCCCAGCATTTT. Amino acids: CASSYSSGNNHPQHF.

V gene TRBV11-1 combines with J gene TRBJ2-7; unclear D gene. Per the germline V gene, CDR1 is SGHAT and CDR2 is FQDESV (reference sequence). There are 18 residues in the CDR3. With 1 base removed from V and 3 bases from J, the gap between germline ends came to 22 bases. In nucleotides, the CDR3 is TGTGCCAGCAGCTTAGTATTTGGATTGGAGAAATTGAACTACGAGCAGTACTTC. Protein sequence: CASSLVFGLEKLNYEQYF.

CDR3 bases: TGCAGTGCGGAGGCAGCGATGGGGAGCACAGATACGCAGTATTTT. Amino acids: CSAEAAMGSTDTQYF. The chain combines TRBV20-1 with TRBJ2-3; D is possibly TRBD2 (5 bases). The germline gives CDR1 DFQATT, CDR2 SNEGSKA (reference sequence). The CDR3 contains 15 residues. V lost 6 bases and J lost 0, with 16 bases in between.

The CDR3 nucleotides are TGTGCCAGCAGCCAAGATTGGTACAATGAGCAGTTCTTC. This translates into CASSQDWYNEQFF. The V call is TRBV3-1, the J call TRBJ2-1; no clear D. From germline, CDR1 is LGHDT and CDR2 YNNKEL (reference sequence). The V and J ends lost 0 bases and 4 bases respectively, with 4 bases between them. This CDR3 comprises 13 residues.

The V gene is TRBV15, the J gene TRBJ1-1; the D gene is possibly TRBD1 (6 bases). V was trimmed by 2 bases and J by 1 base, leaving 8 bases between them. The germline gives CDR1 LNHNV, CDR2 YYDKDF (reference sequence). The CDR3 sequence is 14 residues long. CDR3 residues: CATSRYRENTEAFF. CDR3 nucleotide sequence: TGTGCCACCAGCAGATACAGGGAGAACACTGAAGCTTTCTTT.

Only a few counts were recorded for this clonotype. The chain has TRBV6-1 and TRBJ1-1, with D unresolved. The CDR3 has 13 amino acids. Germline V lookup: CDR1 MNHNS, CDR2 SASEGT. Deletions cut 1 base from V and 6 bases from J, with 9 bases between. CDR3 DNA sequence: TGTGCCAGCAGTGAAGGGGTTGCCCCTGAAGCTTTCTTT. It yields the protein CASSEGVAPEAFF.

This clonotype was seen only a few times. The chain has TRBV5-1 and TRBJ1-1; 7 bases are a match to TRBD1. In germline, CDR1 is SGHRS, CDR2 YFSETQ. CDR3 length: 16 amino acids. After removal of 4 bases from V and 4 bases from J, the junction contained 13 bases not matched to a gene. The CDR3 DNA reads as TGCGCCAGCAGCCCAGAGCGACAGGGCTGGGGCACTGAAGCTTTCTTT. It specifies CASSPERQGWGTEAFF. The full variable domain, its missing parts supplied by reference TRBV5-1 and TRBJ1-1, is KAGVTQTPRYLIKTRGQQVTLSCSPISGHRSVSWYQQTPGQGLQFLFEYFSETQRNKGNFPGRFSGRQFSNSRSEMNVSTLELGDSALYLCASSPERQGWGTEAFFGQGTRLTVV.

DNA for the CDR3: TGCGCCAGCAGCTTGGCCGGACGGATGAACACTGAAGCTTTCTTT. Encoded protein: CASSLAGRMNTEAFF. The rearrangement uses TRBV5-1 and TRBJ1-1; D call uncertain. The CDR3 spans 15 residues. Trimming took off 0 bases at V and 0 bases at J, with 9 bases between the two ends. Per germline, CDR1 SGHRS and CDR2 YFSETQ.

The V call is TRBV5-8, the J call TRBJ2-4; D call uncertain. The CDR3 has 15 amino acids. Trimming removed 2 bases at V and 0 bases at J, with 9 bases between. Germline V gives CDR1 SGHTS, CDR2 YDEGEE. CDR3 DNA sequence: TGTGCCAGCAGCTTTAGGCCTCTAGCCAAAAACATTCAGTACTTC. Amino acid sequence: CASSFRPLAKNIQYF. Full variable domain (outside the CDR3, taken from reference TRBV5-8 and TRBJ2-4): EAGVTQSPTHLIKTRGQQATLRCSPISGHTSVYWYQQALGLGLQFLLWYDEGEERNRGNFPPRFSGRQFPNYSSELNVNALELEDSALYLCASSFRPLAKNIQYFGAGTRLSVL.

This clonotype was seen a few times. The chain carries TRBV19 and TRBJ2-7; D unclear. This CDR3 has 13 amino acids. Germline V gene data show CDR1 as LNHDA and CDR2 as SQIVND (reference sequence). V was shortened by 2 bases and J by 3 bases, with 8 bases between the two germline ends. The CDR3 DNA sequence: TGTGCCAGTAGTATATACGGCGGCTACGAGCAGTACTTC. Its translation is CASSIYGGYEQYF. The variable domain in full, completed from reference TRBV19 and TRBJ2-7, reads DGGITQSPKYLFRKEGQNVTLSCEQNLNHDAMYWYRQDPGQGLRLIYYSQIVNDFQKGDIAEGYSVSREKKESFPLTVTSAQKNPTAFYLCASSIYGGYEQYFGPGTRLTVT.

The table lists this clonotype with a few counts. The chain joins TRBV11-2 to TRBJ2-1; no definite D call. The CDR3 covers 12 residues. The V end lost 5 bases, the J end lost 6 bases, and 8 bases lay between the germline ends. Germline V lookup: CDR1 SGHAT, CDR2 FQNNGV. For the CDR3, the DNA is TGTGCCAGCAGCCCGAGGTTCAATGAGCAGTTCTTC. It specifies CASSPRFNEQFF.

The rearrangement links TRBV12-3 or TRBV12-4 to TRBJ2-1; D is perhaps TRBD2 (7 bases). CDR3 size: 14 residues. V lost 8 bases and J lost 7, with 18 bases in between. The DNA for the CDR3 is TGTGCCAGCGGTGAAGGGGGGGGCTTTAATGAGCAGTTCTTC. It codes for CASGEGGGFNEQFF.

This clonotype has ten or more counts. The rearrangement links TRBV10-3 to TRBJ1-4; possible D gene TRBD1, 6 bases. Per the germline V gene, CDR1 is ENHRY and CDR2 is SYGVKD. V dropped 3 bases and J dropped 7 bases, with 12 bases sitting between them. CDR3 size: 14 residues. The CDR3 here is CAISDSGAGEKLFF. For the CDR3, the DNA is TGTGCCATCAGTGACTCGGGGGCTGGTGAAAAACTGTTTTTT.

V gene TRBV9 combines with J gene TRBJ2-2; D call uncertain. V lost 3 bases and J 6 bases, leaving 12 bases between the germline ends. Germline loops: CDR1 SGDLS, CDR2 YYNGEE. The CDR3 runs 14 residues. The CDR3, as DNA: TGTGCCAGCAGCGGTGACCGTCTGCCCGGGGAGCTGTTTTTT. It specifies CASSGDRLPGELFF.

The chain couples TRBV18 to TRBJ2-2; D is perhaps TRBD1 (5 bases). V dropped 1 base and J dropped 5 bases, with 11 bases sitting between them. Germline assignment: CDR1 KGHSH and CDR2 LQKENI. The CDR3 covers 15 residues. The DNA for the CDR3 is TGTGCCAGCTCACCACAGGGGCAAAAAACCGGGGAGCTGTTTTTT. This encodes CASSPQGQKTGELFF.

The chain carries TRBV6-2 or TRBV6-3 and TRBJ1-1, with unresolved D. This CDR3 has 11 amino acids. Trimming shortened V by 6 bases and J by 5 bases, and 7 bases separated the two germline ends. Germline assignment: CDR1 MNHEY and CDR2 SVGEGT. The DNA for the CDR3 is TGTGCCAGCAGGGGAGGGACTGAAGCTTTCTTT. The encoded protein is CASRGGTEAFF.

This clonotype was counted only a few times. The V call is TRBV19, the J call TRBJ2-7; D remains unclear. The CDR3 contains 11 residues. CDR1 LNHDA and CDR2 SQIVND come from the germline V gene (reference sequence). V lost 4 bases to trimming and J lost 6 bases, with 7 bases between them. The CDR3 nucleotides are TGTGCCAGTAGTACGGACGGCGAGCAGTACTTC. Protein sequence: CASSTDGEQYF. Combining the CDR3 with reference TRBV19 and TRBJ2-7 gives the whole variable domain DGGITQSPKYLFRKEGQNVTLSCEQNLNHDAMYWYRQDPGQGLRLIYYSQIVNDFQKGDIAEGYSVSREKKESFPLTVTSAQKNPTAFYLCASSTDGEQYFGPGTRLTVT.

The V call is TRBV24-1, the J call TRBJ2-1; 8 bases are shared with TRBD2. Germline V gives CDR1 KGHDR, CDR2 SFDVKD. V lost 4 bases to trimming and J lost 0 bases; unmatched junction nucleotides: 4. The CDR3 length is 16 residues. The CDR3 coding sequence is TGTGCCACCAGTGACCGCAGCGGGAGCTCCTACAATGAGCAGTTCTTC. Translation: CATSDRSGSSYNEQFF.

This clonotype occurred a few times. V gene TRBV6-5 combines with J gene TRBJ2-4, with D maybe TRBD1 (5 bases). Between the trimmed V and J ends, which lost 4 bases and 3 bases, there was a span of 13 bases. CDR3 length: 15 amino acids. Germline lookup yields CDR1 MNHEY and CDR2 SVGAGI. The CDR3 nucleotides read TGTGCCAGCAGTTTTCAGGGTTACGGCAAAAACATTCAGTACTTC. It codes for CASSFQGYGKNIQYF.

The CDR3 nucleotides are TGTGCCAGCAGTTCTGGACAGGGTGTCGATGAGCAGTTCTTC. This translates into CASSSGQGVDEQFF. The V and J genes are TRBV28 and TRBJ2-1; 8 bases align to TRBD1. V gave up 4 bases and J gave up 8 bases; unmatched junction bases: 7. The CDR3 is 14 amino acids. Germline V lookup: CDR1 MDHEN, CDR2 SYDVKM.

This chain links TRBV11-2 with TRBJ2-1; 13 nucleotides match TRBD2. The CDR3 spans 17 residues. CDR1 and CDR2 (germline): SGHAT, FQNNGV. The V and J ends lost 5 bases and 0 bases, in that order; junction bases with no gene match: 4. CDR3 nucleotides: TGTGCCAGCAGCCTATGGACTAGCGGGAGCTCCTACAATGAGCAGTTCTTC. Amino acids: CASSLWTSGSSYNEQFF.

In its sample, this clonotype was seen a few times. The V gene is TRBV11-2, the J gene TRBJ1-1; 11 bases are a match to TRBD1. V lost 1 base and J lost 4; bases outside the gene matches: 8. This CDR3 is built from 17 residues. Germline V gives CDR1 SGHAT, CDR2 FQNNGV. The CDR3 reads CASSLGTGGERSTEAFF. In nucleotides, the CDR3 is TGTGCCAGCAGCTTAGGGACAGGGGGCGAACGTAGCACTGAAGCTTTCTTT.